This section outlines one T cell receptor beta chain sequence together with its context. Its antigen is unknown. The data stem from a study of T cells after yellow fever vaccination. Study as a whole: Preparation used SMART-Seq v4 Ultra Low Input for the low-cell-number fractions. Overall study findings and caveats: Peak timing came faster in the weaker secondary response, day 5 versus 15.

Template switching by 5'RACE produced TCR cDNA, adding a universal primer site and UMIs. A single record per CDR3 protein comes from TCRdb applying MiXCR to the 5' RACE reads. The table shows 300,000 to 350,000 distinct CDR3 sequences, with approximately 4% occurring only once. Germline CDR1 reads LGHNA; CDR2 reads YSLEER. This CDR3 has 18 amino acids. V was pared by 0 bases and J by 5 bases, with 17 bases between. This TCR came from a man between 18 and 29 years old who received the YFV17D yellow fever vaccine. Sequenced here: PBMCs, sampled 15 days after the yellow fever booster vaccination. This chain joins TRBV4-3 and TRBJ1-6, with a possible D match to TRBD1 (6 bases). The CDR3: CASSQDLRWTVDNSPLHF. CDR3 sequence (DNA): TGCGCCAGCAGCCAAGATCTAAGGTGGACAGTCGATAATTCACCCCTCCACTTT.